This T cell receptor (beta chain) was recovered during a study of blood T cell repertoires in COVID-19. Across the whole study: In each case, the material was cDNA or gDNA derived from T cells, B-cell-depleted T cells, or PBMCs.

The V end lost 1 base, the J end lost 10 bases, and 10 bases lay between the germline ends. The CDR3 runs 12 residues. Per the germline V gene, CDR1 is MNHEY and CDR2 is SVGEGT. Authors' methods: Reference gene primer amplification yielded estimated nucleated cell counts. Sequencing was performed with immunoSEQ multiplex PCR; in TCRdb, only in-frame clones are kept and a portion is missing. V and J calls and clone size are copied from that table; D and trimming were computed from the DNA. Among about 180,000 clones listed, 70% to 90% were seen once. This TCR derives from a woman under 40 with acute or convalescent COVID-19. The chain uses TRBV6-2 or TRBV6-3 and TRBJ1-1; no clear D gene. The sample was peripheral blood. CDR3 in DNA: TGTGCCAGCAGTTACTTGGGGAGTCGAGCTTTCTTT. It encodes CASSYLGSRAFF.